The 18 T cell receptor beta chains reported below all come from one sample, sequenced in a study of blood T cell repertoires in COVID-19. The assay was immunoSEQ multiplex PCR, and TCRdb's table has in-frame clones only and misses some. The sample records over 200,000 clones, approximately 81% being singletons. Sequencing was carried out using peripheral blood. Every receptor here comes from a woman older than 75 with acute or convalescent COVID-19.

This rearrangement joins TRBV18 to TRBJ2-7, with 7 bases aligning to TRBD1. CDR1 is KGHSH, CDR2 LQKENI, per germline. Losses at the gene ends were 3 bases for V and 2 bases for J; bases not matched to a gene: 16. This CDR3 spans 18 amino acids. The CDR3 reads CASSPIITGANGPYEQYF. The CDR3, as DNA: TGTGCCAGCTCACCTATAATTACAGGGGCTAATGGCCCCTACGAGCAGTACTTC. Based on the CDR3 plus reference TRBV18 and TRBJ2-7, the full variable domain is NAGVMQNPRHLVRRRGQEARLRCSPMKGHSHVYWYRQLPEEGLKFMVYLQKENIIDESGMPKERFSAEFPKEGPSILRIQQVVRGDSAAYFCASSPIITGANGPYEQYFGPGTRLTVT.

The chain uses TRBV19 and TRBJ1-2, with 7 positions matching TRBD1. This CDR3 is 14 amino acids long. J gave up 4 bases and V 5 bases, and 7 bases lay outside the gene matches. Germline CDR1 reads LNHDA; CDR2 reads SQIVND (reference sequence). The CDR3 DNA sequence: TGTGCCAGTAGTGGGACAGCCGCACCCTATGGCTACACCTTC. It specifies CASSGTAAPYGYTF. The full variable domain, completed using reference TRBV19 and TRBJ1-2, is DGGITQSPKYLFRKEGQNVTLSCEQNLNHDAMYWYRQDPGQGLRLIYYSQIVNDFQKGDIAEGYSVSREKKESFPLTVTSAQKNPTAFYLCASSGTAAPYGYTFGSGTRLTVV.

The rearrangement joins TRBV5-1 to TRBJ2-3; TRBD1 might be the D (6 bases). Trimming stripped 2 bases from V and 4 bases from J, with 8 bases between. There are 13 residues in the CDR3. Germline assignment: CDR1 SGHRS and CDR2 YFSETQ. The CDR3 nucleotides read TGCGCCAGCAGCTTTAGACAGGCAGATACGCAGTATTTT. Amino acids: CASSFRQADTQYF.

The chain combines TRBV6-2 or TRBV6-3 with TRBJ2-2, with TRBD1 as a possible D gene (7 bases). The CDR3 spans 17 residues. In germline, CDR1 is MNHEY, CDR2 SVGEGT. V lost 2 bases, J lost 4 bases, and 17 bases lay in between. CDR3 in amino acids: CASSYTLAGQITGELFF. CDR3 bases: TGTGCCAGCAGTTACACTTTGGCGGGACAGATCACCGGGGAGCTGTTTTTT.

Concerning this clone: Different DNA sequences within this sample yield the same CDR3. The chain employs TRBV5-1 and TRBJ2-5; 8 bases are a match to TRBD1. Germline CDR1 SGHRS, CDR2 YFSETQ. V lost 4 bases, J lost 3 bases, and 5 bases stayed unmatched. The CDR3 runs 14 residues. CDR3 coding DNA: TGCGCCAGCAGCCCTAAGGACAGGGAAGAGACCCAGTACTTC. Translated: CASSPKDREETQYF. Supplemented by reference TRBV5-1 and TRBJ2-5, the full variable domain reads KAGVTQTPRYLIKTRGQQVTLSCSPISGHRSVSWYQQTPGQGLQFLFEYFSETQRNKGNFPGRFSGRQFSNSRSEMNVSTLELGDSALYLCASSPKDREETQYFGPGTRLLVL.

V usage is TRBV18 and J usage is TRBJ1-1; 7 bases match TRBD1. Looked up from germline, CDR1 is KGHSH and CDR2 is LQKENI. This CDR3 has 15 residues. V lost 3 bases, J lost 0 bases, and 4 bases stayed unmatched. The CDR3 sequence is CASSPGQVLNTEAFF. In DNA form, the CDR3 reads TGTGCCAGCTCACCCGGACAGGTCCTGAACACTGAAGCTTTCTTT.

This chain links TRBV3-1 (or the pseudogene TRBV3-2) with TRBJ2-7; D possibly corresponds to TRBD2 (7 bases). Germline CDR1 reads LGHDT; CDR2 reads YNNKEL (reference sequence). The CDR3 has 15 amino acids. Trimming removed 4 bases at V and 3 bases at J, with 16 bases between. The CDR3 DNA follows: TGTGCCAGCAGCCCCCGGGGGGCGGGGGACTACGAGCAGTACTTC. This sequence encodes CASSPRGAGDYEQYF.

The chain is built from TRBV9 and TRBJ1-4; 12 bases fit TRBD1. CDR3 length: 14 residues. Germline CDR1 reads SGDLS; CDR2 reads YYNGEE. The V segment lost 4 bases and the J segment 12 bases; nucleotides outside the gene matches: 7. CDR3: CASSPRDRGRQLFF. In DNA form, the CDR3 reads TGTGCCAGCAGCCCCCGGGACAGGGGGCGTCAACTGTTTTTT.

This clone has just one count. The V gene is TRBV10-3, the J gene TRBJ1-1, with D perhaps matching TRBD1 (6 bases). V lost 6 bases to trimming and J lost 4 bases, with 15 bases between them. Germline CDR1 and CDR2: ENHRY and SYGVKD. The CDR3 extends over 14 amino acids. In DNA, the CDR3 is TGTGCCATCAGGGACAGCCATCGGGGCACTGAAGCTTTCTTT. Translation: CAIRDSHRGTEAFF.

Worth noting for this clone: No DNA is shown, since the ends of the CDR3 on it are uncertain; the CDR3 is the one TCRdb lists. CDR3 region: CTSILGQDKTGANVLTF. The chain uses TRBV1 and TRBJ2-6; the D call of TRBD1 is as the table states it, not checked on the DNA. TRBV1 is a pseudogene segment. The CDR3 is 17 residues long, counting both termini.

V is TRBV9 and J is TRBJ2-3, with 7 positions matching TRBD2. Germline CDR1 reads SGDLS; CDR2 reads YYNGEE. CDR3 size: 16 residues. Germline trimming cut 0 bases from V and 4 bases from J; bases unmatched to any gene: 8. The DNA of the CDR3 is TGTGCCAGCAGCGTAGCGGGCGGGAGCAGTGCAGATACGCAGTATTTT. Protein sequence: CASSVAGGSSADTQYF.

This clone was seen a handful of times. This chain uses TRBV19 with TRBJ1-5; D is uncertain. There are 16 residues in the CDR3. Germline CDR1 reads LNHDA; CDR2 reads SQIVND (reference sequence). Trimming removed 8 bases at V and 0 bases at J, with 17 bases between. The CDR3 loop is CASGVIGSYSNQPQHF. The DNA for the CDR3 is TGTGCCAGTGGAGTAATAGGGAGTTATAGCAATCAGCCCCAGCATTTT.

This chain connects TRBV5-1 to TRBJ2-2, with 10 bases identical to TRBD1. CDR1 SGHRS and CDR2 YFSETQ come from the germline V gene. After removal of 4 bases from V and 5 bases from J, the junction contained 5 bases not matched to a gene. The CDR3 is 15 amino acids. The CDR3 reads CASSQGTGETGELFF. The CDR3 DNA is TGCGCCAGCAGCCAGGGGACAGGGGAAACCGGGGAGCTGTTTTTT.

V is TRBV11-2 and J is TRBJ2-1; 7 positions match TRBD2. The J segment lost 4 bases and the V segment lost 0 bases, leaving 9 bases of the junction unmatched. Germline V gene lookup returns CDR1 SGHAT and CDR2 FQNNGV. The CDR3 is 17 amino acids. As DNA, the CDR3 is TGTGCCAGCAGCTTAGATAGGGCCCTGGGGGGGTACAATGAGCAGTTCTTC. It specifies CASSLDRALGGYNEQFF.

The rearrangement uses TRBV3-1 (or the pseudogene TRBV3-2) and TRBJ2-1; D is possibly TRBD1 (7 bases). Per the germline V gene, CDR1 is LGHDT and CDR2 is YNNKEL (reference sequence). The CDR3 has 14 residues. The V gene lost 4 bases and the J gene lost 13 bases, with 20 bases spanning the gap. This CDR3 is CASSPSYLEGAQFF. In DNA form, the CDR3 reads TGTGCCAGCAGCCCGAGCTATCTGGAGGGGGCACAGTTCTTC.

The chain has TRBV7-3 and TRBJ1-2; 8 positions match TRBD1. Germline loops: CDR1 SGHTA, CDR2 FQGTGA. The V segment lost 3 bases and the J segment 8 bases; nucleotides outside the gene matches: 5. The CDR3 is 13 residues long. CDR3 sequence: CASSFGQGGGYTF. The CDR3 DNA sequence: TGTGCCAGCAGCTTTGGACAGGGTGGCGGCTACACCTTC.

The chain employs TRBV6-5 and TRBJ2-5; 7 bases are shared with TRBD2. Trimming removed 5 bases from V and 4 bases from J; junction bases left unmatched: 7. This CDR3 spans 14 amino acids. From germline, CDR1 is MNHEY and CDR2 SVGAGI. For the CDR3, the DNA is TGTGCCAGCAGTCTCGGGGAGGGCCGAGAGACCCAGTACTTC. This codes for CASSLGEGRETQYF.

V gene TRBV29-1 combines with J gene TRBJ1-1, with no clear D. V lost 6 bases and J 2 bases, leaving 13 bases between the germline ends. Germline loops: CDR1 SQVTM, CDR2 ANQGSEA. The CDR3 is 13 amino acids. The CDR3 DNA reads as TGCAGCGTCCAGGTCAGCCAAAACACTGAAGCTTTCTTT. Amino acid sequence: CSVQVSQNTEAFF. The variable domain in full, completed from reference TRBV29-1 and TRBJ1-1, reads SAVISQKPSRDICQRGTSLTIQCQVDSQVTMMFWYRQQPGQSLTLIATANQGSEATYESGFVIDKFPISRPNLTFSTLTVSNMSPEDSSIYLCSVQVSQNTEAFFGQGTRLTVV.